This T cell receptor (beta chain) was identified during a study of T cells after yellow fever vaccination. On the study more broadly: The fractions with low cell numbers were processed using SMART-Seq v4 Ultra Low Input. Study-wide findings and caveats: Faster peaking, at day 5 versus 15, marked a secondary response that was weaker. Within FACS-sorted repertoires, abundant clonotypes contaminating from the bulk population could be present.

The CDR3 is 17 residues long. Germline loops: CDR1 LGHNA, CDR2 YSLEER. V shed 7 bases and J shed 1 base, with 17 bases lying between them. Template switching by 5'RACE produced TCR cDNA, adding a universal primer site and UMIs. One entry per CDR3 protein results from TCRdb running MiXCR on the 5' RACE reads. The sample carries about 300,000 distinct CDR3 sequences, around 8.6% recorded once. This clonotype has a handful of counts. The target antigen is unknown. The specimen was CD4+ T cells sorted from PBMCs, collected 5 days after the yellow fever booster vaccination. The source is a man aged 18 to 29 who received the YFV17D yellow fever vaccine. The V call is TRBV4-3, the J call TRBJ2-6; no reliable D call. This CDR3 reads CASKPSQRGSGANVLTF. CDR3 sequence (DNA): TGCGCCAGCAAGCCGAGTCAGAGAGGATCTGGGGCCAACGTCCTGACTTTC.